These T cell receptor beta chains were read from a single sample in a study of response to subunit inactivated influenza vaccine. TCRdb re-called the RT-PCR reads through MiXCR, storing one row per CDR3 protein. This table holds some 180,000 distinct CDR3 sequences, about 9% found once. This material consisted of non-naive T cells sorted from PBMCs, taken on the day of vaccination. The source of these receptors is a man aged 45 to 65 who received an inactivated influenza vaccine. CDR3s include the opening cysteine and the closing phenylalanine or tryptophan. The order of the fields is D gene, J gene, V gene, clone size, CDR3 DNA, CDR3 protein. D genes are given only for firm matches. Some rows mark clone size as missing; the rest say once, few, many or name a class of expanded clone.

TRBD2 | TRBJ2-1 | TRBV20-1 | - | TGCAGTGCTAGCTCTAGCGGGGGCCGTTCCTACAATGAGCAGTTCTTC | CSASSSGGRSYNEQFF
- | TRBJ2-3 | TRBV20-1 | many | TGCAGTGCCCCCCTTGACGAGCTAGGGAGAGATACGCAGTATTTT | CSAPLDELGRDTQYF
- | TRBJ2-2 | TRBV20-1 | - | TGCAGTGCTAGAGAGGGCCAGGGATACACCGGGGAGCTGTTTTTT | CSAREGQGYTGELFF
- | TRBJ2-7 | TRBV29-1 | many | TGCAGCGTCCGGACAGAGAGGCCTTACGAGCAGTACTTC | CSVRTERPYEQYF
- | TRBJ2-5 | TRBV7-9 | - | TGTGCCAGCAGCCGAGGACACTTAACTTTCCAAGAGACCCAGTACTTC | CASSRGHLTFQETQYF
- | TRBJ2-7 | TRBV20-1 | - | TGCAGTGCACCGGGACTCCCAGTGAACGAGCAGTACTTC | CSAPGLPVNEQYF
TRBD1 | TRBJ2-2 | TRBV12-3/TRBV12-4 | few | TGTGCCAGCACCCGGACAGGGGCGGTCACCGGGGAGCTGTTTTTT | CASTRTGAVTGELFF
TRBD2 | TRBJ2-6 | TRBV9 | once | TGTGCCAGCAGCGTATTTAGCGGGGGGGCGCGTGGGGCCAACGTCCTGACTTTC | CASSVFSGGARGANVLTF
- | TRBJ2-1 | TRBV27 | many | TGTGCCAGCAGTTTAAGCGGGTTAGATGAGCAGTTCTTC | CASSLSGLDEQFF
- | TRBJ2-2 | TRBV7-9 | - | TGTGCCAGCACGGATCTATCGACAGTAACGAACACCGGGGAGCTGTTTTTT | CASTDLSTVTNTGELFF
- | TRBJ2-1 | TRBV20-1 | few | TGCAGTGCTAGAAAAAGGGGGGACCGCTACAATGAGCAGTTCTTC | CSARKRGDRYNEQFF
TRBD2 | TRBJ2-5 | TRBV20-1 | many | TGCAGTGCCCCGGGACTAAAAGAGACCCAGTACTTC | CSAPGLKETQYF
- | TRBJ2-1 | TRBV7-2 | few | TGTGCCAGCAGCCGTCCCGAAGGGGGGAAGCAGTTCTTC | CASSRPEGGKQFF
- | TRBJ1-4 | TRBV5-1 | - | TGCGCCAGCAGCTTGTCACAAGGGGGGAATACGAATGAAAAACTGTTTTTT | CASSLSQGGNTNEKLFF
TRBD1 | TRBJ2-7 | TRBV20-1 | - | TGCAGTGCTATGAGGACAGGGGGCATCGACGAGCAGTACTTC | CSAMRTGGIDEQYF
TRBD2 | TRBJ2-7 | TRBV30 | few | TGTGCCTGGAGTGGCGCTAGCGGGAATCTCCACTACGAGCAGTACTTC | CAWSGASGNLHYEQYF
- | TRBJ1-1 | TRBV5-1 | many | TGCGCCAGCAGCTTGCTGGGGGCGCAACGCACTGAAGCTTTCTTT | CASSLLGAQRTEAFF
TRBD1 | TRBJ2-7 | TRBV7-8 | few | TGTGCCAGCAGCCCAAGGACAGGGGGACCCTACGAGCAGTACTTC | CASSPRTGGPYEQYF
TRBD2 | TRBJ2-3 | TRBV3-1 | many | TGTGCCAGCAGCCAAGATCCCCTGACTAGCGGCAGCACAGATACGCAGTATTTT | CASSQDPLTSGSTDTQYF
TRBD2 | TRBJ2-7 | TRBV9 | - | TGTGCCAGCAGCCCTAGCGGGACTAGCGGTCTCTACGAGCAGTACTTC | CASSPSGTSGLYEQYF
TRBD1 | TRBJ2-3 | TRBV11-3 | - | TGTGCCAGCAGCCAAGACTTAGGGACAGGGGCAGATACGCAGTATTTT | CASSQDLGTGADTQYF
TRBD1 | TRBJ2-7 | TRBV5-1 | - | TGCGCCAGCAGCTTGACGGGACAGGGAGTTTACGAGCAGTACTTC | CASSLTGQGVYEQYF
TRBD1 | TRBJ1-1 | TRBV20-1 | - | TGCAGTGCTAGAATAGGGACAGGGGCCATGAACACTGAAGCTTTCTTT | CSARIGTGAMNTEAFF
TRBD1 | TRBJ2-5 | TRBV3-1 | - | TGTGCCAGCAGCCAAGACCATGGACAGGGTGTAGACGAGACCCAGTACTTC | CASSQDHGQGVDETQYF
TRBD2 | TRBJ2-3 | TRBV6-1 | few | TGTGCCAGCAGCAATAGCGGGGTCCCAGATACGCAGTATTTT | CASSNSGVPDTQYF
TRBD1 | TRBJ1-4 | TRBV5-1 | - | TGCGCCAGCAGCTTGGAACAGGGGAGGGAAAAACTGTTTTTT | CASSLEQGREKLFF